This T cell receptor beta chain was sequenced during a study of monozygotic twins with inflammatory bowel disease. Germline assignment: CDR1 DFQATT and CDR2 SNEGSKA (reference sequence). The CDR3 spans 12 residues. Study findings and constraints: Other individuals had fewer clonotypes in common with IBD patients than with healthy twins, especially with disease activity. Inverse Simpson values showed less TCRbeta diversity in IBD patients than in their healthy co-twins.

Details on this clonotype: Its antigen is as yet unknown.

The unique tags termed UMIs, each holding a 6-nucleotide sample barcode, were added by means of template switching. TCRdb re-called the 5' RACE reads, yielding one record per CDR3 amino acid sequence without DNA. Its table lists around 140,000 distinct CDR3 sequences. Material for sequencing was blood. This chain joins TRBV20-1 and TRBJ2-7. The receptor was derived from a human donor with ulcerative colitis or Crohn's disease, or a healthy co-twin of an affected twin (not recorded which). The CDR3 here is CSASSQTYEQYF.